This T cell receptor beta chain was found in a study of T-cell memory formation after mild COVID-19. The CDR3 has 14 amino acids. Deletions cut 5 bases from V and 0 bases from J, with 10 bases between. Germline lookup yields CDR1 SGHRS and CDR2 YFSETQ. TCRdb itself ran the 5' RACE reads through MiXCR, one entry per CDR3 protein. Of about 55,000 distinct CDR3 sequences in the sample, more than 8% were seen once. The rearrangement uses TRBV5-1 and TRBJ2-3; D is undetermined. The clonotype comes from a man younger than 35 who had mild COVID-19 (a few samples of this study predate the infection). Cell type and time point are not known. Sequenced input: PBMCs or a T cell subset sorted from them (not recorded which). The CDR3 DNA sequence: TGCGCCAGCAGAGCTGCGCAAAGCACAGATACGCAGTATTTT. It codes for CASRAAQSTDTQYF.